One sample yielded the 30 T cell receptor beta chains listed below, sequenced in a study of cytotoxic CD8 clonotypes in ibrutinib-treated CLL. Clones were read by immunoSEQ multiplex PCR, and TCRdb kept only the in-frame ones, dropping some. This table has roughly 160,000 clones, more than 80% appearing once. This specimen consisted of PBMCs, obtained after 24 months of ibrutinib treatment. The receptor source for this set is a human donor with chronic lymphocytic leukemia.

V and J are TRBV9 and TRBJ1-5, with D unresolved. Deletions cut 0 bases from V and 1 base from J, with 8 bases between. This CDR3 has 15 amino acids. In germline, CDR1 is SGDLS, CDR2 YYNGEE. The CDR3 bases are TGTGCCAGCAGCGTAGGTCCGGAGAGCAATCAGCCCCAGCATTTT. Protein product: CASSVGPESNQPQHF.

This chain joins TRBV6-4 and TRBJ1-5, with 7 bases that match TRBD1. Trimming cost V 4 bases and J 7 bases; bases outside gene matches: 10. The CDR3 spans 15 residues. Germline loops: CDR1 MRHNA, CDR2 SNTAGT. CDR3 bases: TGTGCCAGCAGTGCCTCGACAGGGCCGGGGCAGCCCCAGCATTTT. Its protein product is CASSASTGPGQPQHF.

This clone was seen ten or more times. The CDR3 spells CASSQGISTGELFF. The CDR3 DNA is TGTGCCAGCTCACAGGGGATCAGCACCGGGGAGCTGTTTTTT. The chain is built from TRBV18 and TRBJ2-2; tentative D call: TRBD1 (5 bases). The length of the CDR3 is 14 residues. The V gene lost 4 bases and the J gene lost 4 bases, with 10 bases spanning the gap. The germline V gene encodes CDR1 KGHSH and CDR2 LQKENI.

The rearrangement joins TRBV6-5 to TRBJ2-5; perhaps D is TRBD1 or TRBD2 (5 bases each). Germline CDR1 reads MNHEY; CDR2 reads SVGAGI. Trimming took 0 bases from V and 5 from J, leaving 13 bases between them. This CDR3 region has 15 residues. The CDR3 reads CASSYSNRGRETQYF. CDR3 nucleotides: TGTGCCAGCAGTTACTCGAACCGGGGCCGGGAGACCCAGTACTTC.

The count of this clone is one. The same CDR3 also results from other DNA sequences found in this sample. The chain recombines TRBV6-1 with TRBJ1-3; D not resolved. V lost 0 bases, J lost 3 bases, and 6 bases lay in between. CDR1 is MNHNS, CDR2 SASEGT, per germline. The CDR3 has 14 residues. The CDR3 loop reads CASSEAGSGNTIYF. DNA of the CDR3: TGTGCCAGCAGTGAAGCGGGCAGTGGAAACACCATATATTTT.

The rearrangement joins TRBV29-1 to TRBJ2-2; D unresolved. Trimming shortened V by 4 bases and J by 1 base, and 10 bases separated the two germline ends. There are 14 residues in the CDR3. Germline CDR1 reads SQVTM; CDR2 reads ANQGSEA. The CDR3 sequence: CSVALPLNTGELFF. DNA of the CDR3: TGCAGCGTTGCTCTCCCCCTGAACACCGGGGAGCTGTTTTTT.

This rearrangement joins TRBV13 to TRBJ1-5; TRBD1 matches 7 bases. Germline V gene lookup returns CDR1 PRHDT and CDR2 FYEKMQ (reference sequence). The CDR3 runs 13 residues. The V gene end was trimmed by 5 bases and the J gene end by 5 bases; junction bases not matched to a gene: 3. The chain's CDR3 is CASSDRGHQPQHF. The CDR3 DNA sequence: TGTGCCAGCAGCGATAGGGGGCATCAGCCCCAGCATTTT.

The CDR3 DNA sequence: TGTGCCAGCAGCGAAGGGGCAACTAATGAAAAACTGTTTTTT. It translates to CASSEGATNEKLFF. This chain joins TRBV9 and TRBJ1-4; D possibly corresponds to TRBD1 (5 bases). V shed 3 bases and J shed 0 bases, with 6 bases lying between them. Germline values: CDR1 SGDLS, CDR2 YYNGEE. The CDR3 is 14 residues long.

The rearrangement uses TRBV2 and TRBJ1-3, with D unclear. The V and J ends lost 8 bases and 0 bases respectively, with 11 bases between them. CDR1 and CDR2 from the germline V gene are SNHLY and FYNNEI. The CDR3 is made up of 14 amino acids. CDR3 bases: TGTGCCAGCCAGAGAGGGCCCTCTGGAAACACCATATATTTT. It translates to CASQRGPSGNTIYF.

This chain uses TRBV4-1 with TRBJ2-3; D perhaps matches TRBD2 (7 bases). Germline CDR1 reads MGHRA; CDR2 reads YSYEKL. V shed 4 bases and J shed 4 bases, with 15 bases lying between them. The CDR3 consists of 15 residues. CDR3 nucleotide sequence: TGCGCCAGCAGCCGAGGGGGGCTAGCGGCAGATACGCAGTATTTT. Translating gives CASSRGGLAADTQYF.

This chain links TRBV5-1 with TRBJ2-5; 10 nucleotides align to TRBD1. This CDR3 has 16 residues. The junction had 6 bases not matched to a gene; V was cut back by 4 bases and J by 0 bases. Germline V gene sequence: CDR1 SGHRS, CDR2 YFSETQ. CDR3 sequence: CASSRGTGEYQETQYF. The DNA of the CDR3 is TGCGCCAGCAGCCGGGGGACAGGGGAGTACCAAGAGACCCAGTACTTC. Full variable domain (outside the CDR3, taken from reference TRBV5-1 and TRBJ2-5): KAGVTQTPRYLIKTRGQQVTLSCSPISGHRSVSWYQQTPGQGLQFLFEYFSETQRNKGNFPGRFSGRQFSNSRSEMNVSTLELGDSALYLCASSRGTGEYQETQYFGPGTRLLVL.

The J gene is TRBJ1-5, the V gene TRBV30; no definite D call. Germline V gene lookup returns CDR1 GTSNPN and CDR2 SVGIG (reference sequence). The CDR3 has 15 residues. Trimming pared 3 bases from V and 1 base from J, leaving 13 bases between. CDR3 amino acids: CAWSVGGSSNQPQHF. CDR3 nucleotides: TGTGCCTGGAGCGTTGGCGGGTCGAGCAATCAGCCCCAGCATTTT.

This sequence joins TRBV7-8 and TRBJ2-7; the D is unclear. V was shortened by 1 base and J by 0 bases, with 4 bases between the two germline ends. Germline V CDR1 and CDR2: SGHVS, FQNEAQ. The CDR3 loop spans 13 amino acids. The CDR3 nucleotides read TGTGCCAGCAGCTTAGAGGTCTCCTACGAGCAGTACTTC. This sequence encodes CASSLEVSYEQYF.

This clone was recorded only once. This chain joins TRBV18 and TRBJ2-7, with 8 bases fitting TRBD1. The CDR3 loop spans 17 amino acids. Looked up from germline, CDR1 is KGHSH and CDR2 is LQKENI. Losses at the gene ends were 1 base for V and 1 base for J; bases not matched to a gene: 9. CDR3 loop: CASSPLQSTGGSYEQYF. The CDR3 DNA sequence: TGTGCCAGCTCACCACTGCAGTCCACAGGGGGTTCCTACGAGCAGTACTTC.

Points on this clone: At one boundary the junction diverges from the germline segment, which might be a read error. CDR3 nucleotides: TGTGCCAGCTCTCCACTCGGGACTAGCGGGGGCACAGATACGCAGTATTTT. Its translation is CASSPLGTSGGTDTQYF. This sequence joins TRBV18 and TRBJ2-3; 13 bases map to TRBD2. The CDR3 has 17 residues. Per the germline V gene, CDR1 is KGHSH and CDR2 is LQKENI.

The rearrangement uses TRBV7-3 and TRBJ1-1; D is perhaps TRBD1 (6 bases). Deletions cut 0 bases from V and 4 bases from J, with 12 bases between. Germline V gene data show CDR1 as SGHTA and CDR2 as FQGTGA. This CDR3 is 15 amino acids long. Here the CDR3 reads CASSLTRGLGTEAFF. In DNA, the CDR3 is TGTGCCAGCAGCTTAACCAGGGGTTTGGGCACTGAAGCTTTCTTT.

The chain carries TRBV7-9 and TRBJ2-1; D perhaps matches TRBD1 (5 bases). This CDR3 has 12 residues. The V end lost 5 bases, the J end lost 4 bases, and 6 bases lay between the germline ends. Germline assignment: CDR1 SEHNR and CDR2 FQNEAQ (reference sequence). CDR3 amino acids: CASSTGYNEQFF. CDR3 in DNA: TGTGCCAGCAGCACAGGTTACAATGAGCAGTTCTTC.

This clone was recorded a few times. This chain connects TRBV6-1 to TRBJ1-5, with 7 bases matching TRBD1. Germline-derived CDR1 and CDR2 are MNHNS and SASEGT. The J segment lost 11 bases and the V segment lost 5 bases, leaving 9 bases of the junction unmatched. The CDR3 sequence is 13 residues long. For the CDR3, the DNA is TGTGCCAGCAGTCGGGACAGAATCAGGTCCCAGCATTTT. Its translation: CASSRDRIRSQHF.

The CDR3 loop is CASSKMDNSNQPQHF. CDR3 sequence (DNA): TGTGCCAGCAGCAAAATGGATAATAGCAATCAGCCCCAGCATTTT. The J gene is TRBJ1-5, the V gene TRBV6-6; D not resolved. Germline V gene sequence: CDR1 MNHNY, CDR2 SVGAGI (reference sequence). V lost 6 bases and J 0 bases, leaving 12 bases between the germline ends. This CDR3 is built from 15 residues.

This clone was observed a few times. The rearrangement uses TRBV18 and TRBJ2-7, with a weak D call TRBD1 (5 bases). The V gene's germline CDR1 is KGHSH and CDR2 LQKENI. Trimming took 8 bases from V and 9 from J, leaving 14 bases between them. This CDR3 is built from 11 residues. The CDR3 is CASPSLRGQYF. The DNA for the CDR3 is TGTGCCAGCCCATCCTTAAGGGGGCAGTACTTC.

The CDR3 loop reads CATSPLGRGSGNTIYF. Written as DNA, the CDR3 is TGTGCCACCAGCCCCCTCGGAAGGGGCTCTGGAAACACCATATATTTT. The gene calls are TRBV15 and TRBJ1-3, with TRBD1 as a possible D gene (5 bases). Trimming removed 5 bases at V and 0 bases at J, with 14 bases between. The CDR3 totals 16 residues. Per the germline V gene, CDR1 is LNHNV and CDR2 is YYDKDF (reference sequence).

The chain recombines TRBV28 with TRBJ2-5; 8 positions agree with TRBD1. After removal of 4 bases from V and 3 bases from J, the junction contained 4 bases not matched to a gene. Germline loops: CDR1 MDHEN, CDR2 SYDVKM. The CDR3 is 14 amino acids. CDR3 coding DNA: TGTGCCAGCAGTTCGACAGGGGTCAAAGAGACCCAGTACTTC. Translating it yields CASSSTGVKETQYF.

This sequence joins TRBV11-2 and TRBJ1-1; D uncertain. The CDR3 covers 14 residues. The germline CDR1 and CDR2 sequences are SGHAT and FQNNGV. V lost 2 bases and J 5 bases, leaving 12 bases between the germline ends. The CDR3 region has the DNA TGTGCCAGCAGCTTATACCCGGGAGGGACTGAAGCTTTCTTT. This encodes CASSLYPGGTEAFF.

The CDR3 protein is CASSPSNEQFF. The CDR3 bases are TGTGCCAGCAGCCCCTCTAATGAGCAGTTCTTC. The chain uses TRBV7-2 and TRBJ2-1; D call uncertain. The CDR3 consists of 11 residues. Trimming removed 5 bases from V and 7 bases from J, with 6 bases in between. Germline V lookup: CDR1 SGHTA, CDR2 FQGNSA.

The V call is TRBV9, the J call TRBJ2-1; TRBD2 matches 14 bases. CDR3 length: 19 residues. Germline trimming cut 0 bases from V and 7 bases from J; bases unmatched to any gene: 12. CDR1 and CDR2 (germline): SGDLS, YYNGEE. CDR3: CASSVGPRTSGGPENEQFF. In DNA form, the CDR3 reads TGTGCCAGCAGCGTAGGGCCGCGGACTAGCGGGGGGCCGGAGAATGAGCAGTTCTTC.

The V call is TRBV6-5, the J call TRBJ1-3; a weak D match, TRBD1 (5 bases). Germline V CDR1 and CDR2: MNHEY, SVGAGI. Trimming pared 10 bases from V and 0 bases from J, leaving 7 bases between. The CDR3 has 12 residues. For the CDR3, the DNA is TGTGCCATCAGGGACTCTGGAAACACCATATATTTT. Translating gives CAIRDSGNTIYF.

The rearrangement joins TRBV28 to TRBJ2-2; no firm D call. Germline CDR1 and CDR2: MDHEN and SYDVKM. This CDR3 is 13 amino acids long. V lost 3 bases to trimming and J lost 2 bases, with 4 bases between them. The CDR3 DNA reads TGTGCCAGCAGTTTTATTAACACCGGGGAGCTGTTTTTT. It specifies CASSFINTGELFF.

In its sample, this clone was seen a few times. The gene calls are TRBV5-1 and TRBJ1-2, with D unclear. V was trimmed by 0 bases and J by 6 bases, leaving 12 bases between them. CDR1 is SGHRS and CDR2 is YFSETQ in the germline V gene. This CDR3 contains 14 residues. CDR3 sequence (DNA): TGCGCCAGCAGCTTGGCCGATGGCCTCGATGGCTACACCTTC. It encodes CASSLADGLDGYTF. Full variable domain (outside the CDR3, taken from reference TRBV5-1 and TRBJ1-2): KAGVTQTPRYLIKTRGQQVTLSCSPISGHRSVSWYQQTPGQGLQFLFEYFSETQRNKGNFPGRFSGRQFSNSRSEMNVSTLELGDSALYLCASSLADGLDGYTFGSGTRLTVV.

The CDR3 bases are TGTGCCTGGGACAGGGGTTCTGAAGCTTTCTTT. It encodes CAWDRGSEAFF. This chain connects TRBV30 to TRBJ1-1; 8 nucleotides match TRBD1. The CDR3 extends over 11 amino acids. Per the germline V gene, CDR1 is GTSNPN and CDR2 is SVGIG (reference sequence). V dropped 5 bases and J dropped 6; count of bases not matched to a gene: 2.

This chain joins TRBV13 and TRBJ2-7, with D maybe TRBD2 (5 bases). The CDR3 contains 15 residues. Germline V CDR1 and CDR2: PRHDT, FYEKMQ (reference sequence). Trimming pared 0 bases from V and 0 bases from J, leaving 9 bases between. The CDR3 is CASSLGFRDSYEQYF. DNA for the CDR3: TGTGCCAGCAGCTTAGGCTTTCGGGACTCCTACGAGCAGTACTTC.